The subject of this entry is one T cell receptor (beta chain). The V gene's germline CDR1 is KGHSH and CDR2 LQKENI. CDR3 size: 14 residues. V was cut by 6 bases and J by 7 bases, with 18 bases left in between. The data were taken from a study of beta chain features in type 1 diabetes. Expressed TCRB transcripts were sequenced, since all the RNA that had been isolated was reverse transcribed. TCRdb's copy holds only in-frame clones and misses some; the assay was immunoSEQ multiplex PCR. The table records 970,000 or so clones, 17% of them present only once. This sequence originates from a woman aged 18-35 years in good health. The chain joins TRBV18 to TRBJ1-2, with a possible D match to TRBD1 (5 bases). The specimen sequenced was naive CD4+ T cells from blood. The CDR3 DNA follows: TGTGCCAGCTCCGCGCAGGGAAATTCGGGTGGCTACACCTTC. The encoded protein is CASSAQGNSGGYTF.